This T cell receptor beta chain stems from a study of blood T cells in healthy people across ages. Study-wide findings and caveats: The long-lived group displayed more naive CD4+ cells, plus higher diversity, than the aged donors did.

A J-beta primer mix and a sample-barcoded 5' primer were used in a second PCR of roughly 6 to 11 cycles. TCRdb itself ran the 5' RACE reads through MiXCR, one entry per CDR3 protein. The sample contains approximately 730,000 distinct CDR3 sequences, about 53% of which appear only once. Points on this clonotype: Antigen: not known.

The CDR3 is 15 residues long. V shed 6 bases and J 13 bases; nucleotides not matched to a gene: 14. Each of the donors had approximately 10 milliliters of peripheral blood drawn into EDTA-treated Vacutainer tubes. This sequence was found in a man older than 75 in good health. What was sequenced was blood. This chain links TRBV12-3 or TRBV12-4 with TRBJ2-4; 11 bases agree with TRBD2. In nucleotides, the CDR3 is TGTGCCAGCAGCACCATCACTCGACTAGCGGGGTCCCAGTACTTC. Protein product: CASSTITRLAGSQYF.